This T cell receptor (beta chain) was obtained from a study of cytomegalovirus exposure and HLA in healthy donors (dated by TCRdb to the late 2010s). In the study overall: The 500 to 800 repertoires of the first cohort and the roughly 120 validation repertoires were produced on the same platform, according to a later analysis. To predict cytomegalovirus infection status, the study brought together high-throughput TCR immunosequencing, statistical association of individual TCRs with disease status, and machine learning. In addition to the first cohort of roughly 670 subjects, a separate validation cohort of around 110 different subjects was used. The aim of the study was to test whether cataloging public T cell receptors could identify signatures of past pathogen exposure.

The donors were included in the validation cohort of 100 to 150 subjects, a group kept apart from the roughly 730-subject first cohort. This clone was picked up one time. There is no known antigen for this receptor. No base quality information exists; no much larger clone differs at one position. The junction shows trimming of 6 bases on V and 5 bases on J, and the gene matches do not reach 10 bases of it. From the cysteine through the phenylalanine, the CDR3 covers 15 amino acids. The CDR3 DNA has 45 bases and is translated from base 1. According to the germline V gene (reference sequence), CDR1 reads SEHNR and CDR2 reads FQNEAQ. Findings and caveats that apply to the study as a whole: Most TCR sequences were observed very rarely across donors, whereas some public TCRs were present in many individuals. A later analysis found that TCRs clustered in the first cohort also tended to co-occur in the 120 validation repertoires, with more than 90% of cluster scores above 0. According to the authors, the approach could potentially be generalized to other disease states and immunological phenotypes. The classifier was reported to diagnose cytomegalovirus status with high specificity and sensitivity in both the original and validation cohorts. A later analysis had no HLA typing for the validation cohort, so co-occurrence there was scored across all 110 or so repertoires. Three of the identified cytomegalovirus-associated TCR beta chains were confirmed in vitro to be specific for cytomegalovirus antigens. The study gave a list of over 150 TCR beta chains associated with cytomegalovirus.

Preparation of the library involved the immunoSEQ multiplex PCR assay. Turning to the authors' computational methods: A statistical classification framework was built to diagnose cytomegalovirus status from the catalog of TCR beta chain sequences. In TCRdb, the immuneACCESS table is reduced to in-frame sequences with V and J assigned. These tables do not hold every clone; where another copy was compared, an unresolved V gene accounts for under half, and the others remain unexplained. That table is the source of V, J and clone size, and D and trimming were worked out from the DNA. This sample gives some 110,000 clones in total; about 87% of them show up just once. The ten largest clones capture around 2% of the sample.

The sequenced sample consisted of PBMCs. The sequence joins TRBV7-9 to TRBJ2-7; 10 bases in between match TRBD1. The receptor was isolated from a man younger than 30 in good health and CMV-seronegative. The DNA sequence follows: TGTGCCAGCAGTCCACGGGACAGGGGTGGTGACGAGCAGTACTTC. It is translated as CASSPRDRGGDEQYF.